The present entry profiles one T cell receptor beta chain with its context. Antigen: not known. The donors formed part of the roughly 110-subject validation cohort, distinct from the roughly 700-subject first cohort. This entry belongs to a study of cytomegalovirus exposure and HLA in healthy donors. Study as a whole: In a later analysis, it was reported that the 120 validation repertoires had been produced on the same platform as the roughly 700 repertoires belonging to the first cohort.

General study points: In vitro data verified three CMV-associated chains as specific for CMV antigens. The dataset shows that most TCR sequences were rare, while some public TCRs occurred in many donors.

Assay: immunoSEQ multiplex PCR; the TCRdb copy retains only in-frame clones and omits some. The data hold some 170,000 clones, with around nine tenths observed a single time. Germline values: CDR1 LNHDA, CDR2 SQIVND (reference sequence). The CDR3 has 17 residues. V lost 5 bases to trimming and J lost 5 bases; unmatched junction nucleotides: 13. The chain combines TRBV19 with TRBJ1-5; 9 nucleotides align to TRBD1. This receptor was taken from a woman aged 25 to 39 in good health and CMV-seronegative. Sequences were obtained from PBMCs. CDR3 DNA sequence: TGTGCCAGTAGTGACACAACAGGGGGCGTCTATTATCAGCCCCAGCATTTT. Its protein product is CASSDTTGGVYYQPQHF.